Presented here are 7 T cell receptor beta chains from one specimen sequenced in a study of blood T cell repertoires in COVID-19. Clones were read by immunoSEQ multiplex PCR, and TCRdb kept only the in-frame ones, dropping some. The sample lists 150,000 to 200,000 clones, approximately 81% occurring once. Sequencing used peripheral blood. These receptors were collected from an older person with COVID-19, enrolled during active disease.

The chain joins TRBV27 to TRBJ2-7, with 11 bases identical to TRBD1. The junction had 8 bases not matched to a gene; V was cut back by 5 bases and J by 2 bases. Germline CDR1 is MNHEY and CDR2 is SMNVEV (reference sequence). This CDR3 has 16 amino acids. The DNA of the CDR3 is TGTGCCAGCAGTACCCGGACAGGGGGCAGGACCTACGAGCAGTACTTC. This codes for CASSTRTGGRTYEQYF.

The V and J genes are TRBV6-2 or TRBV6-3 and TRBJ2-1; D not certain. V lost 5 bases and J 10 bases, leaving 15 bases between the germline ends. This CDR3 region has 13 residues. In germline, CDR1 is MNHEY, CDR2 SVGEGT. CDR3: CASSISRSREQFF. The DNA for the CDR3 is TGTGCCAGCAGTATTTCTAGGTCGCGCGAGCAGTTCTTC.

V usage is TRBV7-9 and J usage is TRBJ2-7, with 8 bases fitting TRBD1. From germline, CDR1 is SEHNR and CDR2 FQNEAQ (reference sequence). Trimming at V came to 5 bases and at J to 6 bases, leaving 9 bases not matched to a gene. The CDR3 is made up of 14 amino acids. The CDR3 DNA follows: TGTGCCAGCAGCGCATTACCAGGGGGCGGCGAGCAGTACTTC. Its protein is CASSALPGGGEQYF.

The chain uses TRBV6-1 and TRBJ2-2, with TRBD2 identical over 9 bases. V lost 2 bases, J lost 5 bases, and 6 bases stayed unmatched. The CDR3 length is 16 residues. Germline V lookup: CDR1 MNHNS, CDR2 SASEGT. The chain's CDR3 is CASSEISGRRTGELFF. CDR3 coding DNA: TGTGCCAGCAGTGAAATCAGCGGGAGGAGGACCGGGGAGCTGTTTTTT.

V gene TRBV10-3 combines with J gene TRBJ1-2, with 7 bases fitting TRBD1. V lost 0 bases to trimming and J lost 5 bases; unmatched junction nucleotides: 6. The CDR3 length is 15 residues. Germline CDR1 ENHRY, CDR2 SYGVKD. The CDR3 spells CAISESATGIYGYTF. The CDR3, as DNA: TGTGCCATCAGTGAGTCAGCGACAGGGATATATGGCTACACCTTC.

The chain links TRBV24-1 to TRBJ2-2; 10 bases fit TRBD2. CDR1 is KGHDR and CDR2 is SFDVKD in the germline V gene. The CDR3 length is 18 residues. The V gene end was trimmed by 5 bases and the J gene end by 5 bases; junction bases not matched to a gene: 13. CDR3 protein: CATSGSAGGPVGTGELFF. In DNA form, the CDR3 reads TGTGCCACCAGTGGCTCAGCGGGAGGGCCAGTAGGTACCGGGGAGCTGTTTTTT.

The chain carries TRBV6-1 and TRBJ1-4; the D is unclear. Germline-derived CDR1 and CDR2 are MNHNS and SASEGT. Trimming removed 1 base at V and 11 bases at J, with 14 bases between. The CDR3 runs 14 residues. The CDR3 DNA follows: TGTGCCAGCAGTGAAGTGCGGGGATCGGCCAAACTGTTTTTT. It codes for CASSEVRGSAKLFF.